This is a list of T cell receptor beta chains from one sample in a study of blood T cell repertoires in COVID-19. Sequencing was performed with immunoSEQ multiplex PCR; in TCRdb, only in-frame clones are kept and a portion is missing. Of 70,000 to 100,000 clones in the sample, approximately 85% were seen once. Source material: peripheral blood. These receptor sequences come from a human donor in a cohort sampled during active COVID-19. Both conserved end residues are part of each CDR3. The D gene is left open where the match is weak. Clone size appears in some rows only: once, few, many, or a class for an expanded clone.

V gene	clone size	CDR3 length	J gene	D gene	CDR3 DNA	CDR3 protein
TRBV5-6	few	17	TRBJ2-7	TRBD2	TGTGCCAGCAGCCCCCTTAGCGGGAGCAAAGGCTCCTACGAGCAGTACTTC	CASSPLSGSKGSYEQYF
TRBV5-4	NA	12	TRBJ2-2	TRBD2	TGTGCCAGCCGGGAGGGGGCCGGGGAGCTGTTTTTT	CASREGAGELFF
TRBV7-2	once	14	TRBJ2-3	NA	TGTGCCAGCAGCTTAGCAGTACTGTCAGATACGCAGTATTTT	CASSLAVLSDTQYF
TRBV28	NA	16	TRBJ2-3	TRBD1	TGTGCCAGCAGTTCAAATTCGAGGGGGCTGACAGATACGCAGTATTTT	CASSSNSRGLTDTQYF
TRBV30	NA	11	TRBJ1-2	NA	TGTGCCTGGGCCCCAGGCTATGGCTACACCTTC	CAWAPGYGYTF
TRBV9	few	15	TRBJ2-2	TRBD1	TGTGCCAGCAGCGTATTCGCAGGGGGCACCGGGGAGCTGTTTTTT	CASSVFAGGTGELFF
TRBV19	NA	14	TRBJ1-1	NA	TGTGCCAGTAGTATTGACAGAATGAACACTGAAGCTTTCTTT	CASSIDRMNTEAFF
TRBV19	once	17	TRBJ2-2	TRBD2	TGTGCCAGTAGGATGACTAGCGGGAGGGTGGGGACCGGGGAGCTGTTTTTT	CASRMTSGRVGTGELFF
TRBV6-1	NA	12	TRBJ1-2	NA	TGTGCCAGCAGTGAAGGAGACTATGGCTACACCTTC	CASSEGDYGYTF
TRBV7-2	NA	14	TRBJ1-2	TRBD1	TGTGCCAGCAGCAAACCCGGGACAGAAAGGGGCTACACCTTC	CASSKPGTERGYTF
TRBV12-3/TRBV12-4	NA	13	TRBJ1-3	NA	TGTGCCAGGCCGAGGAGGGCTGGAAACACCATATATTTT	CARPRRAGNTIYF
TRBV19	NA	15	TRBJ2-6	NA	TGTGCCAGTAGTATTAGGGGCACTGGGGCCAACGTCCTGACTTTC	CASSIRGTGANVLTF
TRBV24-1	NA	15	TRBJ2-3	NA	TGTGCCACAAAGGACCACGCGGGAAACACAGATACGCAGTATTTT	CATKDHAGNTDTQYF
TRBV6-2/TRBV6-3	NA	16	TRBJ2-3	TRBD2	TGTGCCAGCAGCGGCCTGCCGGGGGGGAGCACAGATACGCAGTATTTT	CASSGLPGGSTDTQYF
TRBV5-1	NA	15	TRBJ1-2	NA	TGCGCCAGCAGCTTGGATGGTGAGATAAGGGGCGGCTACACCTTC	CASSLDGEIRGGYTF
TRBV7-2	NA	15	TRBJ2-1	TRBD2	TGTGCCAGCAGCCCTGGGGGAGGGACTTTCAATGAGCAGTTCTTC	CASSPGGGTFNEQFF
TRBV11-3	NA	14	TRBJ2-5	NA	TGTGCCAGCAGCTTATCAGGGACACAAGAGACCCAGTACTTC	CASSLSGTQETQYF
TRBV11-2	NA	13	TRBJ2-7	NA	TGTGCCAGCAGCTTACGGCCAGGGCTAGAGCAGTACTTC	CASSLRPGLEQYF
TRBV7-2	NA	15	TRBJ1-2	TRBD1	TGTGCCAGCAGAAAAACAGGGGATCGAGACTATGGCTACACCTTC	CASRKTGDRDYGYTF
TRBV29-1	NA	14	TRBJ2-3	NA	TGCAGCGTTGATTCGGAGGAATACACAGATACGCAGTATTTT	CSVDSEEYTDTQYF
TRBV4-1	NA	16	TRBJ2-7	TRBD2	TGCGCCAGCAGCCAAAGTCTAGCGGGAGGATCCTACGAGCAGTACTTC	CASSQSLAGGSYEQYF
TRBV20-1	NA	15	TRBJ1-1	NA	TGCAGTGCTAGTATCCCCGGGTCTGGAACGGCTGAAGCTTTCTTT	CSASIPGSGTAEAFF
TRBV24-1	NA	15	TRBJ2-2	NA	TGTGCCACCAGTGATGCGGACAGAATGACCGGGGAGCTGTTTTTT	CATSDADRMTGELFF
TRBV6-5	NA	11	TRBJ1-1	NA	TGTGCCAGCAGCATCAGGGGTGAAGCTTTCTTT	CASSIRGEAFF
TRBV5-5	NA	13	TRBJ2-5	NA	TGTGCCAGCAGCTTAACGGTTCTAGAGACCCAGTACTTC	CASSLTVLETQYF
TRBV29-1	NA	13	TRBJ2-1	NA	TGCAGCGTTGAACCCAGGCTGCGCGATGAGCAGTTCTTC	CSVEPRLRDEQFF
TRBV7-9	NA	13	TRBJ1-1	NA	TGTGCCAGCAGCCCGACACTGAACACTGAAGCTTTCTTT	CASSPTLNTEAFF
TRBV7-3	NA	18	TRBJ2-1	TRBD2	TGTGCCAGCAGCTTAAGGGCTAGCGGGGGGGCCGATTACAATGAGCAGTTCTTC	CASSLRASGGADYNEQFF
TRBV5-1	NA	14	TRBJ2-5	NA	TGCGCCAGCAGCTTGTTCCAATCCCAAGAGACCCAGTACTTC	CASSLFQSQETQYF
TRBV12-3/TRBV12-4	NA	13	TRBJ2-3	NA	TGTGCCAGCAGTCACAGAGGACATGATACGCAGTATTTT	CASSHRGHDTQYF
TRBV11-2	NA	15	TRBJ2-1	TRBD2	TGTGCCAGCAGCTTAATTCGGGAGGCCAACAATGAGCAGTTCTTC	CASSLIREANNEQFF
TRBV7-2	NA	12	TRBJ2-1	NA	TGTGCCAGCAGCTTAATTTCGGATGAGCAGTTCTTC	CASSLISDEQFF
TRBV28	NA	15	TRBJ1-1	TRBD1	TGTGCCAGCAGCAAGGGACAGTTAATGGGTGCTGAAGCTTTCTTT	CASSKGQLMGAEAFF
TRBV24-1	NA	15	TRBJ1-3	NA	TGTGCCACCAGTGATTCCACAGATGGAATAGACACCATATATTTT	CATSDSTDGIDTIYF
TRBV12-1	NA	18	TRBJ2-7	NA	TGTGCCAGCAGCTTTAGAGACAGGGATCCACTTAGCTCCTACGAGCAGTACTTC	CASSFRDRDPLSSYEQYF
TRBV7-9	few	12	TRBJ1-1	NA	TGTGCCAGCAGTCGAGGGCTCACTGAAGCTTTCTTT	CASSRGLTEAFF
TRBV24-1	NA	15	TRBJ2-2	NA	TGTGCCACCAGTGACCCTGGAGCGAACACCGGGGAGCTGTTTTTT	CATSDPGANTGELFF
TRBV18	once	14	TRBJ2-3	TRBD2	TGTGCCAGCTCACGGACTAGCAGCCTAGATACGCAGTATTTT	CASSRTSSLDTQYF
TRBV7-7	NA	15	TRBJ2-2	NA	TGTGCTAGCACCGCGTCTGCGGGAATAGCGGGGGAGCTGTTTTTT	CASTASAGIAGELFF
TRBV28	NA	13	TRBJ2-7	NA	TGTGCCAGCAGTTTGGGCTGGGCCTACGAGCAGTACTTC	CASSLGWAYEQYF
TRBV24-1	once	15	TRBJ2-1	NA	TGTGCCACCAGTGATGGGGCTCTCGGTGATAGTGAGCAGTTCTTC	CATSDGALGDSEQFF
TRBV7-6	NA	15	TRBJ2-7	TRBD1	TGTGCCAGCAGCCCCCCCCGGGACAGGGAATACGAGCAGTACTTC	CASSPPRDREYEQYF
TRBV2	few	14	TRBJ2-5	NA	TGTGCCAGCAGTGTCATCTCCGCGGAAGAGACCCAGTACTTC	CASSVISAEETQYF
TRBV7-9	NA	14	TRBJ2-5	TRBD1	TGTGCCAGCAGCTCCGGGGACAGAGTGGAGACCCAGTACTTC	CASSSGDRVETQYF
TRBV24-1	NA	17	TRBJ2-2	TRBD1	TGTGCCACCAGTGATTTGAGCCAGGGGGCTGACACCGGGGAGCTGTTTTTT	CATSDLSQGADTGELFF
TRBV5-6	NA	17	TRBJ1-1	TRBD1	TGTGCCAGCAGCCCGGACAGGGATGTGGGGCTGAACACTGAAGCTTTCTTT	CASSPDRDVGLNTEAFF
TRBV5-4	NA	15	TRBJ2-2	TRBD1	TGTGCCAGCAGCCCGACAGGGGGTAACACCGGGGAGCTGTTTTTT	CASSPTGGNTGELFF
TRBV5-1	NA	16	TRBJ1-4	NA	TGCGCCAGCAGCCCCCAGGTGATTGGGAGCAAGGAAAAACTGTTTTTT	CASSPQVIGSKEKLFF
TRBV10-3	NA	14	TRBJ2-3	NA	TGTGCCATCAGTGGCGGTGATATGACCGAGACGCAGTATTTT	CAISGGDMTETQYF
TRBV14	NA	17	TRBJ2-5	TRBD2	TGTGCCAGCAGCCAGTTACTAGCGGGGGACCAAAAAGAGACCCAGTACTTC	CASSQLLAGDQKETQYF
TRBV24-1	NA	15	TRBJ2-3	TRBD2	TGTGCCACCAGTGATTTGACTAGCGGGACCGATACGCAGTATTTT	CATSDLTSGTDTQYF
TRBV5-1	NA	14	TRBJ1-1	TRBD1	TGCGCCAGCGGGACAGGGCGGCCGAACACTGAAGCTTTCTTT	CASGTGRPNTEAFF
TRBV24-1	NA	16	TRBJ2-3	NA	TGTGCCACCAGTGATTTGCTTCAGGGTGGCACAGATACGCAGTATTTT	CATSDLLQGGTDTQYF
TRBV7-2	NA	17	TRBJ2-6	NA	TGTGCCAGCAGCTTAGTGCGGGGTCCCTCTGGGGCCAACGTCCTGACTTTC	CASSLVRGPSGANVLTF